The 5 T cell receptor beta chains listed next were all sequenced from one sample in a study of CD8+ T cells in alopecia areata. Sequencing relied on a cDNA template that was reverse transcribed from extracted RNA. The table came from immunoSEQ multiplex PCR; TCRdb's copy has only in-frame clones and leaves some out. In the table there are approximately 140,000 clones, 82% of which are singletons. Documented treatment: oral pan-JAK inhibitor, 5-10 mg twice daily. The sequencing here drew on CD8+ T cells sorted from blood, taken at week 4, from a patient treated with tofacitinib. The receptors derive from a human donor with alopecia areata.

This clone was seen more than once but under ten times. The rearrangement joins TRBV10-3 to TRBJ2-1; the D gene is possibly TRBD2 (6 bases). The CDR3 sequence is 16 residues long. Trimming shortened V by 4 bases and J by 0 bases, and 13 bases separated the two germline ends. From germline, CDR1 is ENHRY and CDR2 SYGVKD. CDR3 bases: TGTGCCATCAGTGGGGACTCGGGGAGCTCCTACAATGAGCAGTTCTTC. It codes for CAISGDSGSSYNEQFF.

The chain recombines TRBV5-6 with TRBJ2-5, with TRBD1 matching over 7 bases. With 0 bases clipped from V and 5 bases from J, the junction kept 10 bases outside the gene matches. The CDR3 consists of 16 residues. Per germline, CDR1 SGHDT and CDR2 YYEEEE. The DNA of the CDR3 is TGTGCCAGCAGCTTGGGGGATTACAGGGGATTGGAGACCCAGTACTTC. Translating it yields CASSLGDYRGLETQYF.

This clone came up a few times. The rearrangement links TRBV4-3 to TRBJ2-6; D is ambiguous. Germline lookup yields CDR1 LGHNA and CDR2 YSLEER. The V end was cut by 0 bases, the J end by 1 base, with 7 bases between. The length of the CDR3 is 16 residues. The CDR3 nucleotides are TGCGCCAGCAGCCAAGAGTGGAGTTCTGGGGCCAACGTCCTGACTTTC. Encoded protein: CASSQEWSSGANVLTF.

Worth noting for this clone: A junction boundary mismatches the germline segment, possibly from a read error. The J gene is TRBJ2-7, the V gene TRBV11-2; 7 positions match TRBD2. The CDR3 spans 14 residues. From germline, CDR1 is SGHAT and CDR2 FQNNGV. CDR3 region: CASSSERDSYERYF. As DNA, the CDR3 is TGTGCCAGCAGCTCCGAGCGGGACTCCTACGAGCGGTACTTC.

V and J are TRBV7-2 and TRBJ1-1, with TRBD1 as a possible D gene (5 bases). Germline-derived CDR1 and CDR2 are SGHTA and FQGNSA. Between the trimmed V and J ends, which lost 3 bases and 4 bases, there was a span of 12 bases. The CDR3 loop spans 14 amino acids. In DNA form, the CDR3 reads TGTGCCAGCAGCTTCAGGGCCCAATTCACTGAAGCTTTCTTT. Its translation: CASSFRAQFTEAFF.